The T cell receptor (beta chain) under discussion was sequenced for a study of blood T cell repertoires in COVID-19. Study in general: PBMCs, B-cell-depleted T cells, or T cells were the source of the cDNA or gDNA that made up the material.

Method: immunoSEQ multiplex PCR; TCRdb's copy keeps in-frame clones and lacks some. The data contain 250,000 to 300,000 clones, around 89% of them singletons. Trimming cost V 1 base and J 6 bases; bases outside gene matches: 5. The CDR3 sequence is 15 residues long. Germline-derived CDR1 and CDR2 are SGHNT and YENEEA. The receptor comes from a man aged 40-55 years with acute or convalescent COVID-19. The sequenced material came from peripheral blood. The V gene is TRBV11-3, the J gene TRBJ2-3; TRBD2 aligns across 9 bases. The CDR3 sequence is CASSLGGSGGDTQYF. The CDR3 nucleotides read TGTGCCAGCAGCTTAGGTGGAAGCGGGGGGGATACGCAGTATTTT.